The rows below give T cell receptor beta chains drawn from one sample of a study of blood T cell repertoires in COVID-19. Clones were sequenced by immunoSEQ multiplex PCR, and TCRdb holds only the in-frame ones, with some missing. Among about 180,000 clones listed, about 81% were seen once. Sequencing input: peripheral blood. The receptors stem from a woman aged 80 or older with COVID-19, enrolled during active disease. CDR3s include the opening cysteine and the closing phenylalanine or tryptophan. A D gene is named only where the DNA matches it firmly. A clone size is listed for some rows: how often the clone was seen (once, few, many), or a class if it is expanded.

j_gene,d_gene,abundance,len,v_gene,CDR3nt,CDR3aa
TRBJ2-3,.,.,16,TRBV6-5,TGTGCCAGCAGTTACTCGAATACGGGAACGGGAGATACGCAGTATTTT,CASSYSNTGTGDTQYF
TRBJ1-2,TRBD1,.,15,TRBV9,TGTGCCAGCAGCGAGGGACAGGGTGGCGGCTATGGCTACACCTTC,CASSEGQGGGYGYTF
TRBJ2-1,TRBD2,.,15,TRBV10-1,TGCGCCAGCCGATCCGGGACTAGCGGGAGGAATGAGCAGTTCTTC,CASRSGTSGRNEQFF
TRBJ2-7,TRBD1,.,15,TRBV2,TGTGCCAGCAGGTACAGGGGAAGTACTAACTACGAGCAGTACTTC,CASRYRGSTNYEQYF
TRBJ2-7,TRBD2,.,14,TRBV7-2,TGTGCCAGCAGCTTACAGCGGGGGGGCCCCGAGCAGTACTTC,CASSLQRGGPEQYF
TRBJ1-5,.,.,11,TRBV6-5,TGTGCCAGCAGTCGGGGAGGACCCCAGCATTTT,CASSRGGPQHF
TRBJ2-7,TRBD1,few,15,TRBV18,TGTGCCAGCTCACCGACCCGGGACAGCTCCTACGAGCAGTACTTC,CASSPTRDSSYEQYF
TRBJ2-1,.,.,16,TRBV5-1,TGCGCCAGCAGCTTGGTTGGGGGGGCAATGATCAATGAGCAGTTCTTC,CASSLVGGAMINEQFF
TRBJ2-3,.,.,15,TRBV7-7,TGTGCCAGCAGCCCGGGCCGGGGGAGCACAGATACGCAGTATTTT,CASSPGRGSTDTQYF
TRBJ1-2,.,.,12,TRBV5-6,TGTGCCAGCAGCTCCAACGCTGGGGCCTACACCTTC,CASSSNAGAYTF
TRBJ2-1,TRBD2,.,19,TRBV4-1,TGCGCCAGCAGCCAAGTCACGCTAGCGGGAGGACTAAACGACAATGAGCAGTTCTTC,CASSQVTLAGGLNDNEQFF
TRBJ2-1,TRBD2,few,15,TRBV7-8,TGTGCCAGCAGCTTCGGGAGGGCCGTCATGTATGAGCAGTTCTTC,CASSFGRAVMYEQFF
TRBJ2-6,.,.,15,TRBV3-1/TRBV3-2,TGTGCCAGCAGCCAACAGTTCTCTGGGGCCAACGTCCTGACTTTC,CASSQQFSGANVLTF
TRBJ1-3,.,once,13,TRBV12-3/TRBV12-4,TGTGCCAGCCGGCCGGGGTCTGGAAACACCATATATTTT,CASRPGSGNTIYF
TRBJ2-7,TRBD1,.,16,TRBV7-2,TGTGCCAGCAGCTTAGATTGGACAGGGGGTCTCTACGAGCAGTACTTC,CASSLDWTGGLYEQYF
TRBJ2-1,TRBD2,.,17,TRBV28,TGTGCCAGCAGTTCCAGACTAGCGGGAGCGGGGTACAATGAGCAGTTCTTC,CASSSRLAGAGYNEQFF
TRBJ2-3,TRBD1,.,15,TRBV5-1,TGCGCCAGCAGCTTTGGGGACAGGGATACAGATACGCAGTATTTT,CASSFGDRDTDTQYF
TRBJ2-1,.,.,13,TRBV13,TGTGCCAGCAGCTTTACAGGTACCAATGAGCAGTTCTTC,CASSFTGTNEQFF
TRBJ1-4,.,.,14,TRBV9,TGTGCCAGCAGCACTGGGGCCAATAATGAAAAACTGTTTTTT,CASSTGANNEKLFF
TRBJ2-6,.,.,19,TRBV2,TGTGCCAGCAGTCAGACAGGAACTCTCCTACTCCCAGGGGCCAACGTCCTGACTTTC,CASSQTGTLLLPGANVLTF
TRBJ2-7,.,.,15,TRBV15,TGTGCCACCAGCAGAGATCTAGTGCAGGGTAATGAGCAGTACTTC,CATSRDLVQGNEQYF
TRBJ1-4,.,.,14,TRBV6-1,TGTGCCAGCAGTGAGTCAGGGGCTCGGGAAAAACTGTTTTTT,CASSESGAREKLFF
TRBJ1-5,.,.,14,TRBV19,TGTGCCAGTAGTATCTTGGGGGCCAATCAGCCCCAGCATTTT,CASSILGANQPQHF
TRBJ2-2,TRBD2,.,17,TRBV5-1,TGCGCCAGCAGCTTGGGGCCGACTAGCGATAACACCGGGGAGCTGTTTTTT,CASSLGPTSDNTGELFF
TRBJ2-2,.,.,14,TRBV9,TGTGCCAGCAGCGTAACAGGGAACACCGGGGAGCTGTTTTTT,CASSVTGNTGELFF
TRBJ2-7,.,.,15,TRBV6-1,TGTGCCAGCAGTGAGACGACAGATTATCGCTACGAGCAGTACTTC,CASSETTDYRYEQYF
TRBJ1-2,TRBD1,.,13,TRBV5-5,TGTGCCAGCAGCTTAGGGACAGGGTATGGCTACACCTTC,CASSLGTGYGYTF
TRBJ2-5,TRBD2,.,17,TRBV6-2/TRBV6-3,TGTGCCAGCAGTTACCCGAGACTAGCGGGGGGGCAAGAGACCCAGTACTTC,CASSYPRLAGGQETQYF
TRBJ2-6,TRBD2,.,17,TRBV5-4,TGTGCCAGCAGCCCAGGACTAGCGGGAGGTGGGGCCAACGTCCTGACTTTC,CASSPGLAGGGANVLTF
TRBJ2-2,TRBD2,.,13,TRBV28,TGTGCCAGCGGAATGGGAGGGACCGGGGAGCTGTTTTTT,CASGMGGTGELFF
TRBJ2-3,.,.,15,TRBV4-1,TGCGCCAGCAGTCTCGCGGGGGCGTACACAGATACGCAGTATTTT,CASSLAGAYTDTQYF
TRBJ2-7,TRBD2,.,13,TRBV19,TGTGCCAGTAGTGGACTAGTTAGTTACGAGCAGTACTTC,CASSGLVSYEQYF
TRBJ1-2,.,.,17,TRBV5-3,TGTGCCAGAAGCACGACCGGGACACCCCAAGCTAACTATGGCTACACCTTC,CARSTTGTPQANYGYTF
TRBJ1-4,TRBD1,many,17,TRBV7-8,TGTGCCAGCAGCTTGAGGACTATTGGGACAGTGAATGAAAAACTGTTTTTT,CASSLRTIGTVNEKLFF
TRBJ2-3,TRBD2,.,18,TRBV4-2,TGTGCCAGCAGCCAAGATGGGGGGACTAGCGGGAGTGGGGATACGCAGTATTTT,CASSQDGGTSGSGDTQYF
TRBJ2-5,.,.,13,TRBV11-2,TGTGCCAGCAACTCGGCAGGGCTGGAGACCCAGTACTTC,CASNSAGLETQYF
TRBJ2-7,.,.,14,TRBV28,TGTGCCAGCAGTCCCCCGGACAGAGCCTACGAGCAGTACTTC,CASSPPDRAYEQYF
TRBJ2-3,.,.,16,TRBV11-2,TGTGCCAGCAGCTTAGGATTGATCCAGGGCACAGATACGCAGTATTTT,CASSLGLIQGTDTQYF
TRBJ1-1,TRBD1,.,12,TRBV28,TGTGCCAGCAGCCCTTACAGGGGTGAAGCTTTCTTT,CASSPYRGEAFF
TRBJ2-7,TRBD2,.,13,TRBV5-1,TGCGCCAGCAGCTTACGGGGAGGGTACGAGCAGTACTTC,CASSLRGGYEQYF
TRBJ2-5,.,.,14,TRBV5-4,TGTGCCAGCAAAGGAGAACTGTACCAAGAGACCCAGTACTTC,CASKGELYQETQYF
TRBJ2-7,.,.,14,TRBV5-1,TGCGCCAGCAGCTTACAGGACAGTACCTACGAGCAGTACTTC,CASSLQDSTYEQYF
TRBJ2-5,TRBD2,.,20,TRBV28,TGTGCCAGCAGTGCCCTTATGGTTGGACTAGCGGGAGGGAACCTCGAGACCCAGTACTTC,CASSALMVGLAGGNLETQYF
TRBJ2-7,.,once,13,TRBV2,TGTGCCAGCAATAATGCGGGGGCGGGGGAGCAGTACTTC,CASNNAGAGEQYF
TRBJ2-3,TRBD1,.,15,TRBV2,TGTGCCAGCAGGGGGGGACAGGGGCATGTCGATACGCAGTATTTT,CASRGGQGHVDTQYF
TRBJ2-7,TRBD2,.,15,TRBV14,TGTGCCAGCAGCCGAGGACTAGCGGGAGTGTACGAGCAGTACTTC,CASSRGLAGVYEQYF
TRBJ1-2,.,.,14,TRBV11-2,TGTGCCAGCAGCCCCATGGACACCCGCTATGGCTACACCTTC,CASSPMDTRYGYTF
TRBJ2-1,TRBD2,.,16,TRBV29-1,TGCAGCGTTGATGGACTTTCTAGCGGGAGGGGGAATGAGCAGTTCTTC,CSVDGLSSGRGNEQFF
TRBJ2-5,TRBD2,.,21,TRBV19,TGTGCCAGTAGTGGCGAATGGACGGGGGGAATGCGGGAGGCAGCTCCGGAGACCCAGTACTTC,CASSGEWTGGMREAAPETQYF
TRBJ1-2,.,.,17,TRBV27,TGTGCCAGCACCCCAAGGTCACAGGGCCCGGCTATGCTAGGCTACACCTTC,CASTPRSQGPAMLGYTF
TRBJ2-3,.,once,12,TRBV12-3/TRBV12-4,TGTGCCAGCACCAAGGGAACAGGGCGGCAGTATTTT,CASTKGTGRQYF